This entry is about one TCR beta chain. The antigen remains unidentified. V lost 2 bases and J lost 2, with 18 bases in between. The CDR3 extends over 17 amino acids. The germline V gene encodes CDR1 SGHTS and CDR2 YDEGEE. The record originates from a study of shared clonotypes between healthy human individuals. Study findings and constraints: Blood alone was sampled, and tissue repertoires likely differ. Relative to memory subsets, naive subsets generally showed larger estimated richness.

The protocol was immunoSEQ multiplex PCR, while the TCRdb copy is restricted to in-frame clones and leaves out a portion. Altogether a few million clones are present, approximately 92% being singletons, with the ten largest covering 0.11% to 0.15%. The sequence was obtained from a man younger than 35 in good health. The chain couples TRBV5-8 to TRBJ2-3; weak D call: TRBD1 (6 bases). Sequenced input: naive CD4+ T cells sorted from blood. Subset of the sample: CD45RA+ positively selected. DNA of the CDR3: TGTGCCAGCAGCTTTTCAGCAAGCGGACAGCTCACAGATACGCAGTATTTT. Translation: CASSFSASGQLTDTQYF.